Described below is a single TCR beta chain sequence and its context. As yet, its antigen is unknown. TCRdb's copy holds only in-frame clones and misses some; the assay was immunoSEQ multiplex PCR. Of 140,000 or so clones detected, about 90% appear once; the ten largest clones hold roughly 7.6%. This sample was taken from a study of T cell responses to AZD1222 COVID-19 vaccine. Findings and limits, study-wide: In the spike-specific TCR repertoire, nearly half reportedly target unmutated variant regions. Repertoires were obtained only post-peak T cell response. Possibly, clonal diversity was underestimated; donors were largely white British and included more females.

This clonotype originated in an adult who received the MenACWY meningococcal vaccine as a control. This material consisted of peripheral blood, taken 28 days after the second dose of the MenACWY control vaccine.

CDR3: CASGQGAYGYTF. CDR3 DNA: TGTGCCAGTGGACAGGGGGCTTATGGCTACACCTTC. The chain recombines TRBV28 with TRBJ1-2; 11 bases agree with TRBD1. The CDR3 has 12 amino acids. Trimming at V came to 9 bases and at J to 5 bases, leaving 2 bases not matched to a gene. Germline CDR1 and CDR2: MDHEN and SYDVKM.